This TCR beta chain originates from a study of blood T cell repertoires in COVID-19. In the study overall: Collection of acute and convalescent COVID-19 samples took place in the United States, Italy and Spain. The cDNA or gDNA used as material had been derived from T cells, B-cell-depleted T cells, or PBMCs.

Data came from immunoSEQ multiplex PCR; TCRdb stores just in-frame clones and leaves some out. The sample lists 200,000 or so clones; roughly 79% were seen once. V lost 6 bases to trimming and J lost 3 bases; unmatched junction nucleotides: 7. The germline CDR1 and CDR2 sequences are MNHEY and SVGAGI. The CDR3 length is 15 residues. Sequencing was carried out using peripheral blood. This receptor was taken from a human donor with acute or convalescent COVID-19. The donor label of this sample is uncertain. The J gene is TRBJ1-3, the V gene TRBV6-5; 8 nucleotides line up with TRBD1. In DNA form, the CDR3 reads TGTGCCAGCAGGTCCCAGGGGGCAAGTGGAAACACCATATATTTT. This sequence encodes CASRSQGASGNTIYF.